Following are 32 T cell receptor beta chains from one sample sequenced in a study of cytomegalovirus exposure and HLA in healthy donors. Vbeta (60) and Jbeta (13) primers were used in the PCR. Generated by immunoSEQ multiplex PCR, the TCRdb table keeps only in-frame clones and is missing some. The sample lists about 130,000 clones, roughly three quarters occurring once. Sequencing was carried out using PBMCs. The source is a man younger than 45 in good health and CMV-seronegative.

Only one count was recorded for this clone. CDR3 DNA: TGTGCCAGCTCCGTGGGACAGGGGAGAACCTACGAGCAGTACTTC. Amino acid sequence: CASSVGQGRTYEQYF. The chain is built from TRBV18 and TRBJ2-7; 10 positions agree with TRBD1. The CDR3 runs to 15 residues. Trimming at V came to 6 bases and at J to 2 bases, leaving 7 bases not matched to a gene. Looked up from germline, CDR1 is KGHSH and CDR2 is LQKENI.

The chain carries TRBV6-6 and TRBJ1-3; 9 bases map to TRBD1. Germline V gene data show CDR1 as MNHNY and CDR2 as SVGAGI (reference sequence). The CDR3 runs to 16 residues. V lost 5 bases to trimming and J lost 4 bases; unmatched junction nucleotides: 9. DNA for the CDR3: TGTGCCAGCAGTCACCCGGGACAGGGAAACGGAAACACCATATATTTT. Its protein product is CASSHPGQGNGNTIYF.

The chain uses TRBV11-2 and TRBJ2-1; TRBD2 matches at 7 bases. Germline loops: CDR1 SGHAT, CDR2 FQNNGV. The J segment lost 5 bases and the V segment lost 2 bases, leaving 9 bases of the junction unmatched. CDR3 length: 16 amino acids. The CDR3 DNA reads TGTGCCAGCAGCTTATTGAGAGCGGGAACTCACAATGAGCAGTTCTTC. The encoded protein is CASSLLRAGTHNEQFF.

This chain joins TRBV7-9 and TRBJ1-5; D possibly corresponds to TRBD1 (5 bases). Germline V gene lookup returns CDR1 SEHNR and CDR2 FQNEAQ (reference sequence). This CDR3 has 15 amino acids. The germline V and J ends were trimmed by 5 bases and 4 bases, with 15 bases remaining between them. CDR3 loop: CASSPGGRPNQPQHF. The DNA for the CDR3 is TGTGCCAGCAGCCCGGGGGGGAGACCTAATCAGCCCCAGCATTTT.

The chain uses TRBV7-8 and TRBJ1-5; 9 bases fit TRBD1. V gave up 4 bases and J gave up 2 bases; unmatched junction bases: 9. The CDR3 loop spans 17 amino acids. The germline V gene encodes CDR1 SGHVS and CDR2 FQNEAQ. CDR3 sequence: CASSSHPGTGRNQPQHF. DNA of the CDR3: TGTGCCAGCAGCTCCCACCCCGGGACAGGGCGCAATCAGCCCCAGCATTTT.

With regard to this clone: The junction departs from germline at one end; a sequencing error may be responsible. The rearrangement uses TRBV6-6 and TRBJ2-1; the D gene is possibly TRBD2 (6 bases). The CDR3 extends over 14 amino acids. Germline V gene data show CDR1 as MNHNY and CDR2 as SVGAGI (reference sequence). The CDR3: CATSSSGGPREQFF. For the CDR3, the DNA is TGTGCCACCAGTTCCTCCGGGGGACCCCGGGAGCAGTTCTTC.

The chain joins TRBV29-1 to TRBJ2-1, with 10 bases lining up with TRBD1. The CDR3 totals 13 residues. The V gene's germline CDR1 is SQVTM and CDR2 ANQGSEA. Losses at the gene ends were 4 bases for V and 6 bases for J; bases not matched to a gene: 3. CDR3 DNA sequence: TGCAGCGTTGTGGGACAGGGGCGCAATGAGCAGTTCTTC. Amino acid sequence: CSVVGQGRNEQFF.

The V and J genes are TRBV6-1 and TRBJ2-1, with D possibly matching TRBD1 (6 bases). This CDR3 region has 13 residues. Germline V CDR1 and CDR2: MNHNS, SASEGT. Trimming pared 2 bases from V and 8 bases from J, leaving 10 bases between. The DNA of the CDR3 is TGTGCCAGCAGTGAACCACAGGGAGATGAGCAGTTCTTC. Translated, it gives CASSEPQGDEQFF.

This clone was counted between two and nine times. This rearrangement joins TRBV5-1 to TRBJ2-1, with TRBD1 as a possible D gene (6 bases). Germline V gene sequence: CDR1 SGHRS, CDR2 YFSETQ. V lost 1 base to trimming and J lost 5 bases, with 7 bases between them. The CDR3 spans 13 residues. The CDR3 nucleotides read TGCGCCAGCAGCTTGTCAGGGGACAATGAGCAGTTCTTC. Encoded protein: CASSLSGDNEQFF.

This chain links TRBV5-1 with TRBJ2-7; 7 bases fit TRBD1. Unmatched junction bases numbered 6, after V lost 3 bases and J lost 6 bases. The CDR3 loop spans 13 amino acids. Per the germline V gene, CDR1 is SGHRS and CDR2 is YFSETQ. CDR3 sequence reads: CASSSPTGSEQYF. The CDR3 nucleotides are TGCGCCAGCAGCTCGCCGACAGGGTCCGAGCAGTACTTC.

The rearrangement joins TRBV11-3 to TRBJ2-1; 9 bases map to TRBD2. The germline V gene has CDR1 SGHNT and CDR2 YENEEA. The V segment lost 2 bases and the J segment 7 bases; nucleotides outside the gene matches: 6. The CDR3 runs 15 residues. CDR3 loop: CASSLRLAARNEQFF. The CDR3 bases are TGTGCCAGCAGCTTACGACTAGCGGCGAGGAATGAGCAGTTCTTC.

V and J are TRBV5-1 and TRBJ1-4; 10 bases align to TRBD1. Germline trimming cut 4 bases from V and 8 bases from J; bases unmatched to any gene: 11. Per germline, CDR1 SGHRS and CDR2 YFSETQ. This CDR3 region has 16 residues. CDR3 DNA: TGCGCCAGCAGCCTAGGTGGGGGACAGGGGAACGAAAAACTGTTTTTT. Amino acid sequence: CASSLGGGQGNEKLFF.

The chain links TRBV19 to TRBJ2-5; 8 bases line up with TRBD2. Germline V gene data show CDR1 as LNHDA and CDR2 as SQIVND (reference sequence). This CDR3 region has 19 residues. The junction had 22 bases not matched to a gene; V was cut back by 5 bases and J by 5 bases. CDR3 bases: TGTGCCAGTAGTCATACCCCCAATTCGGGGAGCGGGGGTGAGGAGACCCAGTACTTC. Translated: CASSHTPNSGSGGEETQYF.

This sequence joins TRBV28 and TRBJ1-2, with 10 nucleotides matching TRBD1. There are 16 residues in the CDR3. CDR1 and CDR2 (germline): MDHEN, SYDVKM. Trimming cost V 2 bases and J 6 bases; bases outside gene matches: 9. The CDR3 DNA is TGTGCCAGCAGTTTAAATACCGGGACAGGGGCGCATGGCTACACCTTC. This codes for CASSLNTGTGAHGYTF.

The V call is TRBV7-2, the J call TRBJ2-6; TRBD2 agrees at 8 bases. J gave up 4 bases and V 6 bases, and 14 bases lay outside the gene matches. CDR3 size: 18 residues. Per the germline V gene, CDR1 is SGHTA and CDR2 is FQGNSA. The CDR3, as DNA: TGTGCCAGCAGAAATATAGCGGGAAGACTAGGGGGGGCCAACGTCCTGACTTTC. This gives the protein CASRNIAGRLGGANVLTF.

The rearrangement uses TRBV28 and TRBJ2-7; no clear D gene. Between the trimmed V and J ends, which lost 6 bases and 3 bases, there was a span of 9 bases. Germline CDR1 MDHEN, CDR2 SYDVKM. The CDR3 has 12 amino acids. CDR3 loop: CASSMESYEQYF. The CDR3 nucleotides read TGTGCCAGCAGCATGGAGAGCTACGAGCAGTACTTC.

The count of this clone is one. The CDR3, as DNA: TGTGCCAGCAGCTTAGTGGGGACTAGCGGGAGAATTATCACAGATACGCAGTATTTT. This gives the protein CASSLVGTSGRIITDTQYF. J is TRBJ2-3 and V is TRBV7-8, with 14 bases lining up with TRBD2. The CDR3 has 19 amino acids. V shed 1 base and J 2 bases; nucleotides not matched to a gene: 8. The germline CDR1 and CDR2 sequences are SGHVS and FQNEAQ.

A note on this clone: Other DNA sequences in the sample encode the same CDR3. The CDR3 bases are TGTGCCAGCAGCCATGGGCCTTTAAGACAGCAAGAGACCCAGTACTTC. Its protein product is CASSHGPLRQQETQYF. The chain links TRBV5-4 to TRBJ2-5, with D tentatively TRBD1 (5 bases). This CDR3 is built from 16 residues. Trimming took 4 bases from V and 2 from J, leaving 18 bases between them. The V gene's germline CDR1 is SGHNT and CDR2 YYREEE (reference sequence).

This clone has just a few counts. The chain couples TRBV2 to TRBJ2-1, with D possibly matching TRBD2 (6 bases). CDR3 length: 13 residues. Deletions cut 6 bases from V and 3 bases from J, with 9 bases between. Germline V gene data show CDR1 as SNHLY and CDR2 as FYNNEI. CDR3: CASRLAVYNEQFF. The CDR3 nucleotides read TGTGCCAGCAGACTAGCCGTCTACAATGAGCAGTTCTTC.

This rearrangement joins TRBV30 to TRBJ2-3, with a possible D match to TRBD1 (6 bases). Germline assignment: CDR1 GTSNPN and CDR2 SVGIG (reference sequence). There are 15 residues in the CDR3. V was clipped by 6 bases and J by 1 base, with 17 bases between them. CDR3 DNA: TGTGCCTGCACCTTCACAGGGATTGGCACAGATACGCAGTATTTT. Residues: CACTFTGIGTDTQYF.

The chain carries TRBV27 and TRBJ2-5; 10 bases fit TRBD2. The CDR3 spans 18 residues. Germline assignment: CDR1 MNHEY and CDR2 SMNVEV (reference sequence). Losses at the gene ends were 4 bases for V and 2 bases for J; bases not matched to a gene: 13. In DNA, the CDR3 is TGTGCCAGCAGTTCTCTTTTGTCGGGACTAGCGAAACAAGAGACCCAGTACTTC. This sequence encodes CASSSLLSGLAKQETQYF.

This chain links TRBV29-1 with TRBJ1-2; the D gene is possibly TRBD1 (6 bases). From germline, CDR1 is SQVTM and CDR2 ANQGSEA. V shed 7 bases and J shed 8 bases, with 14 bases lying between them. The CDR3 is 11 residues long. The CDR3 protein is CSAAGGHGYTF. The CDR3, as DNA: TGCAGCGCCGCCGGGGGGCACGGCTACACCTTC.

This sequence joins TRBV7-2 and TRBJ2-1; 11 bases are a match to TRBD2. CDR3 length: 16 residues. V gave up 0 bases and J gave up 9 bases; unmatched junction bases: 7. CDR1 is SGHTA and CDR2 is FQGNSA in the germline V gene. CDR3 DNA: TGTGCCAGCAGCTTAGCGCTATTAGCGGGAGGGGGTGAGCAGTTCTTC. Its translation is CASSLALLAGGGEQFF.

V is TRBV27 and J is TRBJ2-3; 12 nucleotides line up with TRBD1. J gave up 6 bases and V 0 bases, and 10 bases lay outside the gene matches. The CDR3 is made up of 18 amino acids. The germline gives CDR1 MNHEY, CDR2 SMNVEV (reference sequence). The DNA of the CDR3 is TGTGCCAGCAGTTTATCCCTACCGGGACAGGGGGCGGGGGATACGCAGTATTTT. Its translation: CASSLSLPGQGAGDTQYF.

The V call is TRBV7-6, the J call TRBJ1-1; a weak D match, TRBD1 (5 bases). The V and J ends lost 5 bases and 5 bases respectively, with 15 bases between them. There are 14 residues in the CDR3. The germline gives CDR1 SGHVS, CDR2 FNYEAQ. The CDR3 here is CASSTGGEGTEAFF. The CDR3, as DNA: TGTGCCAGCAGCACCGGAGGGGAGGGAACTGAAGCTTTCTTT.

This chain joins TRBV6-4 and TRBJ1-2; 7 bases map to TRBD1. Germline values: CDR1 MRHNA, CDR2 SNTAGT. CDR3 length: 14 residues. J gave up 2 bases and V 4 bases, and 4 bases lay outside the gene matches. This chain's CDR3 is CASSAETGNYGYTF. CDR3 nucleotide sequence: TGTGCCAGCAGTGCCGAGACAGGGAACTATGGCTACACCTTC.

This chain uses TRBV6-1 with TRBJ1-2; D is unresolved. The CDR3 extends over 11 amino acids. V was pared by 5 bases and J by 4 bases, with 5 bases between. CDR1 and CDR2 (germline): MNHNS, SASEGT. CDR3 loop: CASSSSYGYTF. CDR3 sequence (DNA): TGTGCCAGCAGTTCGAGCTATGGCTACACCTTC.

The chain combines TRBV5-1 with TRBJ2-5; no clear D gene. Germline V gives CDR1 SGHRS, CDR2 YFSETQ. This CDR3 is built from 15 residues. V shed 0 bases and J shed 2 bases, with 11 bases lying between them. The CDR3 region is CASSLGVGIQETQYF. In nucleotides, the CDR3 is TGCGCCAGCAGCTTGGGGGTGGGCATACAAGAGACCCAGTACTTC. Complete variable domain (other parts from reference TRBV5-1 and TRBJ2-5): KAGVTQTPRYLIKTRGQQVTLSCSPISGHRSVSWYQQTPGQGLQFLFEYFSETQRNKGNFPGRFSGRQFSNSRSEMNVSTLELGDSALYLCASSLGVGIQETQYFGPGTRLLVL.

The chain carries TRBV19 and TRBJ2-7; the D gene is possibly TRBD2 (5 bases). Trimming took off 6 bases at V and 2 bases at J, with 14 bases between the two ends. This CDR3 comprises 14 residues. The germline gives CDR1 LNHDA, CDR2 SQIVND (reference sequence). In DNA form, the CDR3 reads TGTGCCAGTAGCCTCTCACTAGAAACCTACGAGCAGTACTTC. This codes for CASSLSLETYEQYF.

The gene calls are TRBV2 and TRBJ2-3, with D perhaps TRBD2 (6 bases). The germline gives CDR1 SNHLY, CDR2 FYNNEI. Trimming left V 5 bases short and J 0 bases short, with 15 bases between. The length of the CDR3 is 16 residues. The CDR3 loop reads CASSQLGGASTDTQYF. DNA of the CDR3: TGTGCCAGCAGTCAACTCGGGGGAGCTAGCACAGATACGCAGTATTTT. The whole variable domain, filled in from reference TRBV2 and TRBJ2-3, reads EPEVTQTPSHQVTQMGQEVILRCVPISNHLYFYWYRQILGQKVEFLVSFYNNEISEKSEIFDDQFSVERPDGSNFTLKIRSTKLEDSAMYFCASSQLGGASTDTQYFGPGTRLTVL.

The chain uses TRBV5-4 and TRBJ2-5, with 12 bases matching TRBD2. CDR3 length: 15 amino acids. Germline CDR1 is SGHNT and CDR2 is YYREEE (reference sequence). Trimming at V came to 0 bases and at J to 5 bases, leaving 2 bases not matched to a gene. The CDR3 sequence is CASSLGLAGGETQYF. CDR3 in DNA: TGTGCCAGCAGCTTGGGCCTAGCGGGAGGGGAGACCCAGTACTTC.

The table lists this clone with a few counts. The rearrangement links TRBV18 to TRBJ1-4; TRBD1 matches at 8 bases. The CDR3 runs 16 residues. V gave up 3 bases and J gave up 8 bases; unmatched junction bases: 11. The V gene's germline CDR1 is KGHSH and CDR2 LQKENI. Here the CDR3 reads CASSPAPGQDDEKLFF. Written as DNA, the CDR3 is TGTGCCAGCTCACCGGCCCCGGGACAGGACGACGAAAAACTGTTTTTT.